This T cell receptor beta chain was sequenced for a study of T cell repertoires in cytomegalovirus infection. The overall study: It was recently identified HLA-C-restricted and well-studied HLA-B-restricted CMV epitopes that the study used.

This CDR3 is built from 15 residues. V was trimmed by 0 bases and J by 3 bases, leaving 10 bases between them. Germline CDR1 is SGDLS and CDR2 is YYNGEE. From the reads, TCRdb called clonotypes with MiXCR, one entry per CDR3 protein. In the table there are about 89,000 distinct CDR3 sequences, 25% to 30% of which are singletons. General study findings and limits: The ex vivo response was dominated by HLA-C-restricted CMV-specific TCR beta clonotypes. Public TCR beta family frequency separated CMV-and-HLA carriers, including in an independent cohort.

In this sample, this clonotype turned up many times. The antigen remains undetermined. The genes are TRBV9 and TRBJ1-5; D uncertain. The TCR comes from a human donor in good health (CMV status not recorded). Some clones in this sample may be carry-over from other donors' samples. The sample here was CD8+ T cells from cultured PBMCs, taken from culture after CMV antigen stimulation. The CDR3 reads CASSVDGSVNQPQHF. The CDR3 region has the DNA TGTGCCAGCAGCGTAGACGGAAGTGTCAATCAGCCCCAGCATTTT.